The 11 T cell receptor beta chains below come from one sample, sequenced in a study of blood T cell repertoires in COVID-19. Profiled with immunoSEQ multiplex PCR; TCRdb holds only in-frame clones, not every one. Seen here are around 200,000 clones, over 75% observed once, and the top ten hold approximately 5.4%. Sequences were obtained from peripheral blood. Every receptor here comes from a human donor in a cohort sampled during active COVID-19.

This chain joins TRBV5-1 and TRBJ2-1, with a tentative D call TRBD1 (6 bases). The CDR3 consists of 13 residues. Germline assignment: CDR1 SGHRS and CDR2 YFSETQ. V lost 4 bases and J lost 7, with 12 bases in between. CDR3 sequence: CASSMTGSNEQFF. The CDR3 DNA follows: TGCGCCAGCAGCATGACAGGTTCAAATGAGCAGTTCTTC. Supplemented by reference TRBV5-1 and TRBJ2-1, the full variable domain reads KAGVTQTPRYLIKTRGQQVTLSCSPISGHRSVSWYQQTPGQGLQFLFEYFSETQRNKGNFPGRFSGRQFSNSRSEMNVSTLELGDSALYLCASSMTGSNEQFFGPGTRLTVL.

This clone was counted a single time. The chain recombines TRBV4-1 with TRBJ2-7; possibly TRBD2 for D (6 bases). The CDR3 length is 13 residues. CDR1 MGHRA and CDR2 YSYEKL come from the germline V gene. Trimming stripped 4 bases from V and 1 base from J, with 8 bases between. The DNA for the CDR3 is TGCGCCAGCAGCCTAGCGGTTTCCTACGAGCAGTACTTC. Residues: CASSLAVSYEQYF.

This CDR3 is CASSVMEGNTEAFF. DNA of the CDR3: TGTGCCAGCAGCGTAATGGAGGGTAACACTGAAGCTTTCTTT. The chain uses TRBV9 and TRBJ1-1; D uncertain. Germline loops: CDR1 SGDLS, CDR2 YYNGEE. Trimming stripped 1 base from V and 2 bases from J, with 9 bases between. CDR3 size: 14 residues.

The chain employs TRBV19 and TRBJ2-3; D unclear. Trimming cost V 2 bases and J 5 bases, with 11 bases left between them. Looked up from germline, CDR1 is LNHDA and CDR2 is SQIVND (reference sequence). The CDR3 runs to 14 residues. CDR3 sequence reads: CASSIRLDRDTQYF. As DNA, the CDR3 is TGTGCCAGTAGTATAAGGCTAGATCGAGATACGCAGTATTTT.

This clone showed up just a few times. CDR3 DNA: TGTGCCAGCAGGAATAGAAACCCCACGTCCTACAATGAGCAGTTCTTC. As protein: CASRNRNPTSYNEQFF. The chain is built from TRBV7-9 and TRBJ2-1; D remains ambiguous. There are 16 residues in the CDR3. The V end lost 6 bases, the J end lost 1 base, and 16 bases lay between the germline ends. The V gene's germline CDR1 is SEHNR and CDR2 FQNEAQ (reference sequence). The whole variable domain, filled in from reference TRBV7-9 and TRBJ2-1, reads DTGVSQNPRHKITKRGQNVTFRCDPISEHNRLYWYRQTLGQGPEFLTYFQNEAQLEKSRLLSDRFSAERPKGSFSTLEIQRTEQGDSAMYLCASRNRNPTSYNEQFFGPGTRLTVL.

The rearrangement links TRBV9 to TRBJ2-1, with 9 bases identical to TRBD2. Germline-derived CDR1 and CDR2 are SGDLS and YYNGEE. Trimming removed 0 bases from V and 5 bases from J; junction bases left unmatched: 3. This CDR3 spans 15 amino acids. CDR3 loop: CASSVETSGHNEQFF. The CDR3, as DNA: TGTGCCAGCAGCGTAGAAACTAGCGGGCACAATGAGCAGTTCTTC.

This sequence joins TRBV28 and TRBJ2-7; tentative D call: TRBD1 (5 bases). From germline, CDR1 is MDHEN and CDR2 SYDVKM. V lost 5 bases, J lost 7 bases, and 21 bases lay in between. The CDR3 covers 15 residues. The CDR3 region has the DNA TGTGCCAGCAGTGTCACAGGCCGCCTCTCCTGGGAGCAGTACTTC. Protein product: CASSVTGRLSWEQYF.

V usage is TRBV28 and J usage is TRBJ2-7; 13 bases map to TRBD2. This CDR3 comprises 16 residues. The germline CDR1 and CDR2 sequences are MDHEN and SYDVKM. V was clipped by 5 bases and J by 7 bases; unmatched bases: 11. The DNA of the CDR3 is TGTGCCAGCAGTCCCTCCGGGACTAGCGGGGCGTTGGAGCAGTACTTC. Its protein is CASSPSGTSGALEQYF.

CDR3 bases: TGTGCCAGCAGTTGGGGAGCTATCTATGGCTACACCTTC. Translation gives CASSWGAIYGYTF. The chain is built from TRBV6-2 or TRBV6-3 and TRBJ1-2, with D uncertain. This CDR3 comprises 13 residues. Trimming cost V 4 bases and J 4 bases, with 10 bases left between them. CDR1 MNHEY and CDR2 SVGEGT come from the germline V gene.

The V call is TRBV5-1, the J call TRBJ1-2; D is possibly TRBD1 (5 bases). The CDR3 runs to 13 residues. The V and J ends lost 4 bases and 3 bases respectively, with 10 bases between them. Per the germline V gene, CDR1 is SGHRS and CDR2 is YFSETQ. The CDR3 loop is CASSPEGYYGYTF. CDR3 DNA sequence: TGCGCCAGCAGCCCGGAGGGGTACTATGGCTACACCTTC.

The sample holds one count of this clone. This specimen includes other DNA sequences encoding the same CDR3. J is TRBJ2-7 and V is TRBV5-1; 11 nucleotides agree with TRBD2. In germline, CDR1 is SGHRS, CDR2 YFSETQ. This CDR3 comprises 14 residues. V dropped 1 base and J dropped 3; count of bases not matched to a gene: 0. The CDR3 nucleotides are TGCGCCAGCAGCTTGACTAGCGGGAGCTACGAGCAGTACTTC. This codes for CASSLTSGSYEQYF.